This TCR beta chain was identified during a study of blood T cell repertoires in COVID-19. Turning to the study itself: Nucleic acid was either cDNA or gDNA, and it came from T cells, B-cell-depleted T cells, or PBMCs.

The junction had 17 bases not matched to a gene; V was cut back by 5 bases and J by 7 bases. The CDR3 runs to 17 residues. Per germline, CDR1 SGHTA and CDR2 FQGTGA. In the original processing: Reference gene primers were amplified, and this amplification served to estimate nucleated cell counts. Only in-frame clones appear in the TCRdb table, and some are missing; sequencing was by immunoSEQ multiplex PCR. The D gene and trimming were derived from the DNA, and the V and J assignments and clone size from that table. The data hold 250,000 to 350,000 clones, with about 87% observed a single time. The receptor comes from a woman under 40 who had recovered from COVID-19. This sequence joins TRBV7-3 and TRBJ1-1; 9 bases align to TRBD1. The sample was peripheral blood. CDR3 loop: CASSLQGPQGARGEAFF. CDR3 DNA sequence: TGTGCCAGCAGCCTCCAAGGTCCACAGGGGGCGCGGGGTGAAGCTTTCTTT.